These 16 T cell receptor beta chains were sequenced from one sample in a study of metastatic and nonmetastatic thyroid tumors. Thyroid surgery was preceded by no treatment in any patient. Via MiXCR, TCRdb re-called the PCR reads. The data contain about 6,700 clones, around 33% of them singletons. Sequencing was performed on adjacent normal tissue. Receptors were obtained from a female donor with papillary thyroid cancer or a benign thyroid nodule (not recorded which). Some clones in this sample may be carry-over from other donors' samples.

This clone was seen once. This chain links TRBV11-2 with TRBJ2-2; TRBD2 aligns across 12 bases. The junction had 4 bases not matched to a gene; V was cut back by 11 bases and J by 3 bases. The CDR3 sequence is 14 residues long. Looked up from germline, CDR1 is SGHAT and CDR2 is FQNNGV. This chain's CDR3 is CARRLAGDTGELFF. The CDR3 DNA reads as TGTGCCCGCCGACTAGCGGGGGACACCGGGGAGCTGTTTTTT.

This clone was seen ten or more times. The chain combines TRBV18 with TRBJ2-1, with D possibly called TRBD1 or TRBD2 (7 bases each). The CDR3 has 14 residues. The ends were cut back, 3 bases at V and 7 bases at J, with 13 bases in the middle. Per germline, CDR1 KGHSH and CDR2 LQKENI. The CDR3 bases are TGTGCCAGCTCACCCCAGGGGGGGGAGAATGAGCAGTTCTTC. Translation gives CASSPQGGENEQFF.

The chain couples TRBV5-1 to TRBJ1-1; D is perhaps TRBD1 (5 bases). Per the germline V gene, CDR1 is SGHRS and CDR2 is YFSETQ. The CDR3 length is 15 residues. The V and J ends lost 1 base and 0 bases respectively, with 10 bases between them. CDR3 DNA: TGCGCCAGCAGCTTGCCAGGGCCCTTGAACACTGAAGCTTTCTTT. Translation: CASSLPGPLNTEAFF.

The chain employs TRBV10-1 and TRBJ1-2, with TRBD1 identical over 11 bases. Germline V lookup: CDR1 WNHNN, CDR2 SYGVQD (reference sequence). The V segment lost 6 bases and the J segment 2 bases; nucleotides outside the gene matches: 5. The CDR3 is made up of 15 amino acids. CDR3 sequence reads: CASSPGQGANYGYTF. The CDR3 coding sequence is TGCGCCAGCAGCCCAGGACAGGGGGCAAACTATGGCTACACCTTC.

The CDR3 DNA follows: TGTGCCAGCACCCCCGGACGGGTTAACACTGAAGCTTTCTTT. This encodes CASTPGRVNTEAFF. The chain employs TRBV28 and TRBJ1-1, with D uncertain. The CDR3 covers 14 residues. V was pared by 7 bases and J by 2 bases, with 14 bases between. Germline-derived CDR1 and CDR2 are MDHEN and SYDVKM.

The chain uses TRBV12-3 or TRBV12-4 and TRBJ1-1; D is unclear. The CDR3 sequence is 15 residues long. Trimming took 4 bases from V and 0 from J, leaving 12 bases between them. The CDR3 here is CASSYRREMNTEAFF. For the CDR3, the DNA is TGTGCCAGCAGTTATAGACGGGAGATGAACACTGAAGCTTTCTTT.

This chain uses TRBV2 with TRBJ1-1; D is undetermined. The length of the CDR3 is 12 residues. Germline loops: CDR1 SNHLY, CDR2 FYNNEI. Trimming shortened V by 5 bases and J by 5 bases, and 9 bases separated the two germline ends. For the CDR3, the DNA is TGTGCCAGCAGTCTGACGAGAACTGAAGCTTTCTTT. Translating it yields CASSLTRTEAFF.

By proportion, this clone is large. V and J are TRBV6-1 and TRBJ2-2; 7 nucleotides agree with TRBD1. V trimming: 7 bases; J trimming: 7 bases; junction bases outside the gene matches: 9. The CDR3 contains 14 residues. Germline V gene lookup returns CDR1 MNHNS and CDR2 SASEGT. CDR3 coding DNA: TGTGCCAGCAAGAATCCGGACAGGAGCGGGGAGCTGTTTTTT. Amino acid sequence: CASKNPDRSGELFF.

This clone was observed a handful of times. This chain links TRBV12-3 or TRBV12-4 with TRBJ2-1, with 10 bases fitting TRBD2. With 6 bases clipped from V and 7 bases from J, the junction kept 9 bases outside the gene matches. This CDR3 region has 15 residues. The CDR3 protein is CASSPPSGGRNEQFF. The CDR3 coding sequence is TGTGCCAGCAGCCCCCCTAGCGGGGGCCGAAATGAGCAGTTCTTC.

This chain joins TRBV6-1 and TRBJ1-1; D gene uncertain. The CDR3 loop spans 13 amino acids. Trimming shortened V by 7 bases and J by 3 bases, and 12 bases separated the two germline ends. The germline gives CDR1 MNHNS, CDR2 SASEGT. In DNA form, the CDR3 reads TGTGCCAGCACCGGGCCTGGGGACACTGAAGCTTTCTTT. As protein: CASTGPGDTEAFF.

This clone appeared a few times. This chain uses TRBV2 with TRBJ1-2; no clear D. Germline loops: CDR1 SNHLY, CDR2 FYNNEI. This CDR3 has 14 amino acids. Trimming stripped 6 bases from V and 2 bases from J, with 13 bases between. The CDR3 is CASRRGDFNYGYTF. Written as DNA, the CDR3 is TGTGCCAGCAGGCGAGGAGACTTCAACTATGGCTACACCTTC.

This clone was seen ten or more times. The CDR3 nucleotides are TGTGCCAGCAGCCAAGGAGCGGGGGGGCTTCTAGAGACCCAGTACTTC. Translated: CASSQGAGGLLETQYF. The chain links TRBV4-2 to TRBJ2-5; 10 bases are a match to TRBD2. Germline CDR1 is LGHNA and CDR2 is YNFKEQ. The V and J ends lost 1 base and 4 bases, in that order; junction bases with no gene match: 6. This CDR3 region has 16 residues.

This clone counts as medium-sized (0.01 to 0.1%). The chain employs TRBV20-1 and TRBJ1-1; 9 bases fit TRBD1. The CDR3 consists of 14 residues. CDR1 and CDR2 (germline): DFQATT, SNEGSKA (reference sequence). The trim removed 1 base at V and 5 bases at J, leaving 5 bases unmatched. The CDR3 sequence is CSARVPTGGTEAFF. The CDR3, as DNA: TGCAGTGCTAGAGTCCCGACAGGGGGAACTGAAGCTTTCTTT.

This clone has a handful of counts. The rearrangement joins TRBV28 to TRBJ1-5; D unclear. Trimming left V 10 bases short and J 2 bases short, with 12 bases between. Germline V gene data show CDR1 as MDHEN and CDR2 as SYDVKM. This CDR3 comprises 13 residues. CDR3 bases: TGTGCCACCGACATTGATGGCAATCAGCCCCAGCATTTT. It encodes CATDIDGNQPQHF. Full variable domain (remainder filled in from reference TRBV28 and TRBJ1-5): DVKVTQSSRYLVKRTGEKVFLECVQDMDHENMFWYRQDPGLGLRLIYFSYDVKMKEKGDIPEGYSVSREKKERFSLILESASTNQTSMYLCATDIDGNQPQHFGDGTRLSIL.

The chain has TRBV5-1 and TRBJ1-1, with D maybe TRBD1 (5 bases). With 4 bases removed from V and 0 bases from J, the gap between germline ends came to 16 bases. Germline V gene sequence: CDR1 SGHRS, CDR2 YFSETQ. There are 16 residues in the CDR3. DNA for the CDR3: TGCGCCAGCAGCCCTGGAGAGGGGAGGATGAACACTGAAGCTTTCTTT. Translated, it gives CASSPGEGRMNTEAFF.

This chain joins TRBV6-1 and TRBJ2-7; possible D gene TRBD1, 7 bases. V shed 7 bases and J shed 3 bases, with 13 bases lying between them. CDR1 and CDR2 (germline): MNHNS, SASEGT. The CDR3 has 13 amino acids. In DNA, the CDR3 is TGTGCCAGCAAGCAGGGGGAGGTCTACGAGCAGTACTTC. Translation: CASKQGEVYEQYF.